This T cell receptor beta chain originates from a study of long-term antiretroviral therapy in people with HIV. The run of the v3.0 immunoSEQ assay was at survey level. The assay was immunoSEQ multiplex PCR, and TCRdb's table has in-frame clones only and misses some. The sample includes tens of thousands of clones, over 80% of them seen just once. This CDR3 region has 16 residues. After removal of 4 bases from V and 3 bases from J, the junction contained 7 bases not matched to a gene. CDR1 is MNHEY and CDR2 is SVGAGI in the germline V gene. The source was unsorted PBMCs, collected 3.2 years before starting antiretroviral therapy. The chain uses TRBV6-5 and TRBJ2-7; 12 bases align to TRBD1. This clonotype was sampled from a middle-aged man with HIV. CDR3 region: CASSFGTGGAGYEQYF. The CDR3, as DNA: TGTGCCAGCAGTTTCGGGACAGGGGGCGCCGGCTACGAGCAGTACTTC.